A single T cell receptor (beta chain) is shown here with its context. This entry belongs to a study of shared clonotypes between healthy human individuals. The CDR3 is made up of 16 amino acids. The germline V gene has CDR1 MNHEY and CDR2 SVGAGI. J gave up 7 bases and V 1 base, and 12 bases lay outside the gene matches. Sequenced by immunoSEQ multiplex PCR; TCRdb stores in-frame clones only, minus some. The sample holds some 2,500,000 clones, approximately 93% seen once. Specimen: naive CD4+ T cells from PBMCs. Subset defined: CD45RA+ positively selected. This receptor was obtained from a man younger than 35 in good health. Some clones in this sample may be carry-over from other donors' samples. This chain links TRBV6-5 with TRBJ1-2, with 7 bases that match TRBD1. The chain's CDR3 is CASSYWALRGQGGYTF. CDR3 DNA sequence: TGTGCCAGCAGTTACTGGGCACTGAGGGGGCAGGGTGGCTACACCTTC.